The rows below give T cell receptor beta chains drawn from one sample of a study of T cell responses to AZD1222 COVID-19 vaccine. Sequencing was performed with immunoSEQ multiplex PCR; in TCRdb, only in-frame clones are kept and a portion is missing. The sample lists roughly 180,000 clones; 90% were seen once. The sequences come from peripheral blood, collected on day 0 of AZD1222 vaccination. The receptor source for this set is an adult in good health. Both conserved end residues are part of each CDR3. The D gene is left open where the match is weak. Clone size, where shown, is once, few, many, or a class for clones that have expanded.

TRBJ2-7 . . TRBV6-2/TRBV6-3 TGTGCCAGCAGTATCGGGTCCCGCAGCTCCTACGAGCAGTACTTC CASSIGSRSSYEQYF
TRBJ1-6 TRBD1 . TRBV27 TGTGCCAGCAGGGCTAGGGGGCTCTCCTATAATTCACCCCTCCACTTT CASRARGLSYNSPLHF
TRBJ2-7 TRBD1 . TRBV5-6 TGTGCCAGCAGCCCCCGGCGGCAGGGGGCGTCCTCTACCTACGAGCAGTACTTC CASSPRRQGASSTYEQYF
TRBJ2-7 . . TRBV3-1/TRBV3-2 TGTGCCAGCAGCAAGGACAGTGTGCTCTACGAGCAGTACTTC CASSKDSVLYEQYF
TRBJ1-2 . . TRBV30 TGTGCCTTCCCGACAGAGAACTATGGCTACACCTTC CAFPTENYGYTF
TRBJ2-4 . . TRBV2 TGTGCCAGCAGTGAAGCGGGACCGCCTCAGTACTTC CASSEAGPPQYF
TRBJ2-5 TRBD2 . TRBV5-4 TGTGCCAGCAGCTTGTCCATAGCGGGGGGGAAAGAGACCCAGTACTTC CASSLSIAGGKETQYF
TRBJ1-4 TRBD1 . TRBV7-6 TGTGCCAGCAGCCCCGGCTCCCCCAGGGGGAATGAAAAACTGTTTTTT CASSPGSPRGNEKLFF
TRBJ2-7 . many TRBV27 TGTGCCAGCAGTTTATCTAGCGGACTCCCCTACGAGCAGTACTTC CASSLSSGLPYEQYF
TRBJ2-3 . . TRBV4-1 TGCGCCAGCAGCCAACTTACAGGAATTTATACGCAGTATTTT CASSQLTGIYTQYF
TRBJ1-5 . . TRBV6-4 TGTGCCAGCAGTGAACGCCCTTCCCAGCCCCAGCATTTT CASSERPSQPQHF
TRBJ1-2 . . TRBV3-1/TRBV3-2 TGTGCCAGCAGCTCCCGTCGGGGGGGCGGCTATGGCTACACCTTC CASSSRRGGGYGYTF
TRBJ2-1 . . TRBV7-3 TGTGCCAGCAGTCTTCGGGGGCAAGAGCAGTTCTTC CASSLRGQEQFF
TRBJ1-2 TRBD1 . TRBV5-8 TGTGCCAGCAGCATCCGACAGGGGGCGAACAGCTATGGCTACACCTTC CASSIRQGANSYGYTF
TRBJ1-2 . . TRBV9 TGTGCCAGCAGCGTAGATCGGCGGATGGGTAACTATGGCTACACCTTC CASSVDRRMGNYGYTF
TRBJ1-2 TRBD1 . TRBV5-5 TGTGCCAGCAGCGCATCCGGGACAGGGCACGGCTACACCTTC CASSASGTGHGYTF
TRBJ2-5 . . TRBV19 TGTGCCAGTAAGGGTAGCGGCTTTCAAGAGACCCAGTACTTC CASKGSGFQETQYF
TRBJ1-2 TRBD1 . TRBV7-2 TGTGCCAGCAGCCCAGACAGGGGAGGTTATGGCTACACCTTC CASSPDRGGYGYTF
TRBJ1-2 . . TRBV19 TGTGCCAGTAGTTCCCCCCAGGGTGGCTACACCTTC CASSSPQGGYTF
TRBJ2-5 TRBD2 . TRBV15 TGTGCCACCAGCAGGCGAAGCGGGGGGGCTAGGGAGACCCAGTACTTC CATSRRSGGARETQYF